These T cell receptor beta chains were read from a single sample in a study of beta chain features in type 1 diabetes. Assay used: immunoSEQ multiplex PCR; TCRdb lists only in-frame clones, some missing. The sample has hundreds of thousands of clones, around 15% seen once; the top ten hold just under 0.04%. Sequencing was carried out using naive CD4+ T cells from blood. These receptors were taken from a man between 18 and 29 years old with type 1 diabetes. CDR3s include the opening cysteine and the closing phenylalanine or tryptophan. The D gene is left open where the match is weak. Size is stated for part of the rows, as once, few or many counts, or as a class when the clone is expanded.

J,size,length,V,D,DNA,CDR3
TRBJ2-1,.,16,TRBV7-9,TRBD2,TGTGCCAGCAGCTTAGGGACGGGACTAGCGGCCAATGAGCAGTTCTTC,CASSLGTGLAANEQFF
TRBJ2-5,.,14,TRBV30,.,TGTGCCTGGAGTGTTAAGCAGGGACAAGAGACCCAGTACTTC,CAWSVKQGQETQYF
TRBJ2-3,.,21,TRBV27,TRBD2,TGTGCCAGCAGTTTACTCCTCGGGACTAGCGGGCCACAAGGCCCACAAGATACGCAGTATTTT,CASSLLLGTSGPQGPQDTQYF
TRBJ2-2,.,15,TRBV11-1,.,TGTGCCAGCAGCTTTTATCCTGCGAACACCGGGGAGCTGTTTTTT,CASSFYPANTGELFF
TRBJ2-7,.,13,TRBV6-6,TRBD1,TGTGCCAGCAGAAGGGGGACAGCCAACGAGCAGTACTTC,CASRRGTANEQYF
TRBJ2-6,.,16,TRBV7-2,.,TGTGCCAGCAGCCGGAGACGCAGCTCTGGGGCCAACGTCCTGACTTTC,CASSRRRSSGANVLTF
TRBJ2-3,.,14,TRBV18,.,TGTGCCAGCTCCCTTGGAAGGGCCACAGATACGCAGTATTTT,CASSLGRATDTQYF
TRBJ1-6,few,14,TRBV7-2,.,TGTGCCAGCAGCTTCGCGGATTCGGGTTCACCCCTCCACTTT,CASSFADSGSPLHF
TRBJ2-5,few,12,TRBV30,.,TGTGCCTGGAGTGTAAACCAAGAGACCCAGTACTTC,CAWSVNQETQYF
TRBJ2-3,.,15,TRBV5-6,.,TGTGCCAGCAGCCGTTATAGCGGAGGGGGTTCTACGCAGTATTTT,CASSRYSGGGSTQYF
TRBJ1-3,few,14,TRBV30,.,TGTGCCTGGAGCTGGGGGAGCTCTGGAAACACCATATATTTT,CAWSWGSSGNTIYF
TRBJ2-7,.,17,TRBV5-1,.,TGCGCCAGCAGCTTCTCGGCGGGACAGACCATTACCTACGAGCAGTACTTC,CASSFSAGQTITYEQYF
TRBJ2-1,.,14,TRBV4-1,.,TGCGCCAGCAGCCATGGGACTTTCTACAATGAGCAGTTCTTC,CASSHGTFYNEQFF
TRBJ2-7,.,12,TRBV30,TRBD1,TGTGCCTGGAGTGGACAGGGGGTCGAGCAGTACTTC,CAWSGQGVEQYF
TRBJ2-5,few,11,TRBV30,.,TGTGCCGGAAGGGACCAAGAGACCCAGTACTTC,CAGRDQETQYF
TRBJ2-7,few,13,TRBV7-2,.,TGTGCCAGCAGCTTAGGGCAGGACTACGAGCAGTACTTC,CASSLGQDYEQYF
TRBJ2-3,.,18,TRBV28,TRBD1,TGTGCCAGCATCCCCAATACCTTGACAGGGTGGTACACAGATACGCAGTATTTT,CASIPNTLTGWYTDTQYF
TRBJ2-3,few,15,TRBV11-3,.,TGTGCCAGCAGCTTAGGGGCCGGGGACACAGATACGCAGTATTTT,CASSLGAGDTDTQYF
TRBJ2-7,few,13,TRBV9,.,TGTGCCAGCAGCGTGGCTCTCTCCTACGAGCAGTACTTC,CASSVALSYEQYF
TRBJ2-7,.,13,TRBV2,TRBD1,TGTGCCAGCACTGCTGGACAGGACTACGAGCAGTACTTC,CASTAGQDYEQYF
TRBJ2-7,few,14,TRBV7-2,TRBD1,TGTGCCAGCAGCCTTGACAGGGGGGGCTACGAGCAGTACTTC,CASSLDRGGYEQYF
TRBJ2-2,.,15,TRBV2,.,TGTGCCAGCAGTGAACAGGGTCCTAACACCGGGGAGCTGTTTTTT,CASSEQGPNTGELFF
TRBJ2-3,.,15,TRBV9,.,TGTGCCAGCAGCCAAAATTCCGGGCCTAAAGATACGCAGTATTTT,CASSQNSGPKDTQYF
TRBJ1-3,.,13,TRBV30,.,TGTGCCTGGAGTGGATCCTCTGGAAACACCATATATTTT,CAWSGSSGNTIYF
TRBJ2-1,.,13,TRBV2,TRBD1,TGTGCCAGCACCACAAAAGGGGGCTTGGAGCAGTTCTTC,CASTTKGGLEQFF
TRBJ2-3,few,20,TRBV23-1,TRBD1,TGCGCCAGCAGTCTCCCGTACAATCGGGGACAGGGAGGGGGGAACGATACGCAGTATTTT,CASSLPYNRGQGGGNDTQYF
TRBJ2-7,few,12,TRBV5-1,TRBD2,TGCGCCAGCGGGCGGGAGGGCGACGAGCAGTACTTC,CASGREGDEQYF
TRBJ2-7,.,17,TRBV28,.,TGTGCCAGCAGTAGCCCCTCAGTTCAGGGTTACTCCTACGAGCAGTACTTC,CASSSPSVQGYSYEQYF
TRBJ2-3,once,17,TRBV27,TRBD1,TGTGCCAGCAGTGCCTCCGGGACAGGGGGCGGCACAGATACGCAGTATTTT,CASSASGTGGGTDTQYF
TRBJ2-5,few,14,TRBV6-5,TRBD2,TGTGCCAGCCGGGAGGTTGGCGGGAGGGAGACCCAGTACTTC,CASREVGGRETQYF
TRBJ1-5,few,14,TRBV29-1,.,TGCAGCGTTGGGGGTCGGGGAGGCAATCAGCCCCAGCATTTT,CSVGGRGGNQPQHF
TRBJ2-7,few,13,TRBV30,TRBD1,TGTGCCTGGAACAGGGGATTCGACTACGAGCAGTACTTC,CAWNRGFDYEQYF
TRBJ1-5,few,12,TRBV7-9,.,TGTGCCAGCAGCTTAAGGAGTCAGCCCCAGCATTTT,CASSLRSQPQHF
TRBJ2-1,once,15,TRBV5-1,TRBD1,TGCGCCAGCAGCTTCCGGGACAGGGGGTACAATGAGCAGTTCTTC,CASSFRDRGYNEQFF
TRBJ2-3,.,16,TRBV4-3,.,TGCGCCAGCAGCCAGGGGGTTGGCCCTGGCGGTGGTACGCAGTATTTT,CASSQGVGPGGGTQYF
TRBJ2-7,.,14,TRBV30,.,TGTGCCTGGAGTAAGGGGTACGGCTCCTACGAGCAGTACTTC,CAWSKGYGSYEQYF
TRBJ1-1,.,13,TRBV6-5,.,TGTGCCAGCAGTCCACGAGACGGCACTGAAGCTTTCTTT,CASSPRDGTEAFF
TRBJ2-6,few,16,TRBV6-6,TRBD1,TGTGCCAGCAGTTCCCCGACAGGGACTGGGGCCAACGTCCTGACTTTC,CASSSPTGTGANVLTF
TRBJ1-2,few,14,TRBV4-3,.,TGCGCCAGCAGCCAAGAAGGGAAAGGCTATGGCTACACCTTC,CASSQEGKGYGYTF
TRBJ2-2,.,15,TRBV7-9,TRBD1,TGTGCCACCGAATCAGGGGGCGACGGCACCGGGGAGCTGTTTTTT,CATESGGDGTGELFF
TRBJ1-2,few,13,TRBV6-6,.,TGTGCCAGCAGTTACTCGACGGGCTATGGCTACACCTTC,CASSYSTGYGYTF
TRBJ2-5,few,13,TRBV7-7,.,TGTGCTAGCAGCTTTGACAGGCAAGAGACCCAGTACTTC,CASSFDRQETQYF
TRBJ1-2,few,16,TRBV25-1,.,TGTGCCAGCAGTGAGGAGGGAAAGGGATGGAACTATGGCTACACCTTC,CASSEEGKGWNYGYTF
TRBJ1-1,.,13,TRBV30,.,TGTGCCTGGAGCCGGTCTCAGGCCACTGAAGCTTTCTTT,CAWSRSQATEAFF
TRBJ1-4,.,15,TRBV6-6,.,TGTGCCAGCAAGGTTCTGGGCTTCGGTAGGGAAAAACTGTTTTTT,CASKVLGFGREKLFF
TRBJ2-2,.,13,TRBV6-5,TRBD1,TGTGCCAGCAGACTACAGGGGACCGGGGAGCTGTTTTTT,CASRLQGTGELFF
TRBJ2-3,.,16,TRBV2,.,TGTGCCAGCAGTGCCGGGGACCCCCCCGAAACAGATACGCAGTATTTT,CASSAGDPPETDTQYF
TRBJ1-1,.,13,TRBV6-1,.,TGTGCCAGCAAGGAGCTTCCGAACACTGAAGCTTTCTTT,CASKELPNTEAFF
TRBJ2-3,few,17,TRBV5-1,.,TGCGCCAGCAGCTTTGGGACCCCCTATGGGAGCACAGATACGCAGTATTTT,CASSFGTPYGSTDTQYF
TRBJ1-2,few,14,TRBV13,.,TGTGCCAGCAGCTTAAAAGTGGTGTCAAGCGGCTACACCTTC,CASSLKVVSSGYTF
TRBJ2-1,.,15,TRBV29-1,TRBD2,TGCAGCGTTGGGGATCTAGCGGGAGTCGGGGATGAGCAGTTCTTC,CSVGDLAGVGDEQFF